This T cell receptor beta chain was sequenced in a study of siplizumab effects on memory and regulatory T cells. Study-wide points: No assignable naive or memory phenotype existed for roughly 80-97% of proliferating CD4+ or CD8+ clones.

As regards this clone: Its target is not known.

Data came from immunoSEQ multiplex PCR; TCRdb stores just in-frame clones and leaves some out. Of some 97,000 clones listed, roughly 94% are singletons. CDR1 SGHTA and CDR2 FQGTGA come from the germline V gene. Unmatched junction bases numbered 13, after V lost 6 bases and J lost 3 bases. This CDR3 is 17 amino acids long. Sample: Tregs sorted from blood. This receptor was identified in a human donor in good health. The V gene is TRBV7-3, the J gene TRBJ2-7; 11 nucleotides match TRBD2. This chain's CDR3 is CASRVGEDSGRDYEQYF. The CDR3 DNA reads TGTGCCAGCAGAGTGGGGGAAGATAGCGGGAGGGACTACGAGCAGTACTTC.